These 16 T cell receptor beta chains originate from one sample sequenced in a study of T cell responses to AZD1222 COVID-19 vaccine. Clones were sequenced by immunoSEQ multiplex PCR, and TCRdb holds only the in-frame ones, with some missing. This sample yields about 150,000 clones, of which 91% are seen a single time; approximately 1.5% belongs to the top ten. Sequenced here: peripheral blood, sampled on day 0 of AZD1222 vaccination. The receptors shown here come from an adult in good health.

The chain is built from TRBV6-5 and TRBJ2-7, with 9 bases aligning to TRBD1. V dropped 2 bases and J dropped 0; count of bases not matched to a gene: 2. The CDR3 is 15 residues long. Germline V lookup: CDR1 MNHEY, CDR2 SVGAGI. The CDR3 spells CASSYTDRGSYEQYF. The CDR3 coding sequence is TGTGCCAGCAGTTACACGGACAGGGGCTCCTACGAGCAGTACTTC.

The V gene is TRBV5-4, the J gene TRBJ2-7; D is uncertain. V lost 1 base and J 2 bases, leaving 10 bases between the germline ends. Germline CDR1 SGHNT, CDR2 YYREEE (reference sequence). CDR3 length: 14 residues. The CDR3 DNA reads as TGTGCCAGCAGCTTGACAAGGGTCCCCTACGAGCAGTACTTC. Its protein is CASSLTRVPYEQYF.

CDR3 bases: TGTGCCAGCAGCGCCTCCCTAGCTTCCGGGACCTCCAACTATGGCTACACCTTC. Translation: CASSASLASGTSNYGYTF. The chain joins TRBV7-8 to TRBJ1-2; tentative D call: TRBD1 (5 bases). V was trimmed by 5 bases and J by 2 bases, leaving 24 bases between them. The CDR3 consists of 18 residues. Germline V gene sequence: CDR1 SGHVS, CDR2 FQNEAQ.

This chain joins TRBV5-6 and TRBJ2-5, with 8 bases identical to TRBD1. CDR3 length: 13 residues. The germline V gene has CDR1 SGHDT and CDR2 YYEEEE. V gave up 6 bases and J gave up 5 bases; unmatched junction bases: 6. The CDR3 here is CASTLTGVETQYF. Written as DNA, the CDR3 is TGTGCCAGCACCCTGACAGGGGTTGAGACCCAGTACTTC.

This chain uses TRBV11-2 with TRBJ2-7; D might be TRBD2 (6 bases). This CDR3 spans 12 amino acids. The germline V gene encodes CDR1 SGHAT and CDR2 FQNNGV. The V and J ends lost 1 base and 8 bases respectively, with 9 bases between them. The CDR3 bases are TGTGCCAGCAGCTTAGTGGAGGGCCAGCAGTACTTC. This encodes CASSLVEGQQYF.

The chain couples TRBV11-3 to TRBJ1-4; D gene ambiguous. V was shortened by 3 bases and J by 0 bases, with 5 bases between the two germline ends. This CDR3 comprises 14 residues. The germline V gene encodes CDR1 SGHNT and CDR2 YENEEA. The CDR3 bases are TGTGCCAGCAGCTTTGGGACAACTAATGAAAAACTGTTTTTT. It yields the protein CASSFGTTNEKLFF.

The genes are TRBV5-1 and TRBJ1-1, with D uncertain. Looked up from germline, CDR1 is SGHRS and CDR2 is YFSETQ. The ends were cut back, 7 bases at V and 1 base at J, with 14 bases in the middle. The CDR3 is 14 residues long. CDR3 DNA sequence: TGCGCCAGCTTGATGGACGCCTCGAACACTGAAGCTTTCTTT. Translated: CASLMDASNTEAFF. Combining the CDR3 with reference TRBV5-1 and TRBJ1-1 gives the whole variable domain KAGVTQTPRYLIKTRGQQVTLSCSPISGHRSVSWYQQTPGQGLQFLFEYFSETQRNKGNFPGRFSGRQFSNSRSEMNVSTLELGDSALYLCASLMDASNTEAFFGQGTRLTVV.

This sequence joins TRBV14 and TRBJ2-7; D gene unclear. V lost 4 bases and J 2 bases, leaving 15 bases between the germline ends. This CDR3 is built from 15 residues. The V gene's germline CDR1 is SGHDN and CDR2 FVKESK. The CDR3 DNA sequence: TGTGCCAGCAGCCCCCTTTTCCAGGTGCCCTACGAGCAGTACTTC. This encodes CASSPLFQVPYEQYF.

The rearrangement links TRBV12-5 to TRBJ2-1; 8 positions agree with TRBD2. Germline V gene lookup returns CDR1 LGHNT and CDR2 FRNRAP. The ends lost 5 bases at V and 10 bases at J; junction bases unmatched: 7. CDR3 length: 13 residues. This chain's CDR3 is CASGPSGSGEQFF. As DNA, the CDR3 is TGTGCTAGTGGTCCCAGCGGGAGCGGCGAGCAGTTCTTC.

The V gene is TRBV27, the J gene TRBJ2-3; D is perhaps TRBD2 (5 bases). The V and J ends lost 4 bases and 8 bases respectively, with 13 bases between them. Germline V gives CDR1 MNHEY, CDR2 SMNVEV (reference sequence). The CDR3 runs to 13 residues. CDR3 amino acids: CASSSAHGGTQYF. Written as DNA, the CDR3 is TGTGCCAGCAGTTCCGCACATGGAGGTACGCAGTATTTT.

The rearrangement joins TRBV25-1 to TRBJ2-3; D is perhaps TRBD2 (5 bases). Germline loops: CDR1 MGHDK, CDR2 SYGVNS. The CDR3 has 15 amino acids. The germline V and J ends were trimmed by 2 bases and 0 bases, with 9 bases remaining between them. CDR3 in DNA: TGTGCCAGCAGTGAAGGAGGAGTGAGCACAGATACGCAGTATTTT. This encodes CASSEGGVSTDTQYF.

This clone is a singleton in its sample. The chain joins TRBV25-1 to TRBJ2-1; D is unclear. This CDR3 region has 12 residues. In germline, CDR1 is MGHDK, CDR2 SYGVNS. V dropped 2 bases and J dropped 6 bases, with 5 bases sitting between them. The CDR3 bases are TGTGCCAGCAGTGAACTGAGCAATGAGCAGTTCTTC. Protein: CASSELSNEQFF.

The V call is TRBV6-1, the J call TRBJ2-2; 8 bases fit TRBD2. The V gene end was trimmed by 3 bases and the J gene end by 0 bases; junction bases not matched to a gene: 3. Looked up from germline, CDR1 is MNHNS and CDR2 is SASEGT. The CDR3 is 16 amino acids. CDR3 DNA: TGTGCCAGCAGTGACCTTAGCGGGGCGAACACCGGGGAGCTGTTTTTT. It is translated as CASSDLSGANTGELFF.

This chain joins TRBV5-1 and TRBJ1-6; 10 bases match TRBD1. Germline CDR1 is SGHRS and CDR2 is YFSETQ. Losses at the gene ends were 4 bases for V and 9 bases for J; bases not matched to a gene: 10. This CDR3 contains 16 residues. The CDR3 protein is CASSAGQGNIASPLHF. DNA for the CDR3: TGCGCCAGCAGCGCGGGACAGGGGAACATAGCTTCACCCCTCCACTTT.

V gene TRBV19 combines with J gene TRBJ1-1; 9 nucleotides agree with TRBD1. The CDR3 runs to 15 residues. The V and J ends lost 7 bases and 0 bases, in that order; junction bases with no gene match: 6. Germline CDR1 reads LNHDA; CDR2 reads SQIVND (reference sequence). This CDR3 reads CASIIQGAVNTEAFF. The CDR3 DNA is TGTGCCAGTATAATACAGGGGGCGGTGAACACTGAAGCTTTCTTT.

V usage is TRBV7-6 and J usage is TRBJ1-3, with D possibly TRBD1 on 5 matching bases. This CDR3 has 16 amino acids. Germline V gene lookup returns CDR1 SGHVS and CDR2 FNYEAQ. Trimming shortened V by 3 bases and J by 0 bases, and 12 bases separated the two germline ends. This chain's CDR3 is CASSFGIGASGNTIYF. Here the CDR3 DNA reads TGTGCCAGCAGCTTTGGAATCGGGGCCTCTGGAAACACCATATATTTT. Complete variable domain (other parts from reference TRBV7-6 and TRBJ1-3): GAGVSQSPRYKVTKRGQDVALRCDPISGHVSLYWYRQALGQGPEFLTYFNYEAQQDKSGLPNDRFSAERPEGSISTLTIQRTEQRDSAMYRCASSFGIGASGNTIYFGEGSWLTVV.